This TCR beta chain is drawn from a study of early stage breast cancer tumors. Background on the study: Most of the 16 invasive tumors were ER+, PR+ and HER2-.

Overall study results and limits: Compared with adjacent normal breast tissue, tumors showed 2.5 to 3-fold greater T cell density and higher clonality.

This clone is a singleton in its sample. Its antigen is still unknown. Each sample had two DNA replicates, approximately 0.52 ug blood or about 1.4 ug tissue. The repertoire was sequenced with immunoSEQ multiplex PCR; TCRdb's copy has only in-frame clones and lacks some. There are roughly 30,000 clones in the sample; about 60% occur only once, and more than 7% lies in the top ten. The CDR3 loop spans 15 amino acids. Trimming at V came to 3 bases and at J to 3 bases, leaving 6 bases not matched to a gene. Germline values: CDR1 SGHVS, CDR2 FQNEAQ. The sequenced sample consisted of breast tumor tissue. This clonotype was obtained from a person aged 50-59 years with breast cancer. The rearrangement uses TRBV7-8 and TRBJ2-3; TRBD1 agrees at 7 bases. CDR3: CASSFTGVGTDTQYF. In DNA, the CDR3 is TGTGCCAGCAGCTTTACAGGGGTAGGGACAGATACGCAGTATTTT.